This T cell receptor beta chain emerged from a study of cytomegalovirus exposure and HLA in healthy donors. The overall study: Of 398 genotyped donors, 81% clustered with self-reported Caucasian donors.

Vbeta (60) and Jbeta (13) primers were used in the PCR. Profiling relied on immunoSEQ multiplex PCR, and the TCRdb table lists in-frame clones only, not all of them. The data show under 150,000 clones, around 70% seen once. On this clone itself: Its target is not known.

The V end lost 0 bases, the J end lost 5 bases, and 21 bases lay between the germline ends. CDR1 SGHRS and CDR2 YFSETQ come from the germline V gene. The CDR3 is made up of 18 amino acids. Study outcomes and limitations: Rare sequences made up most TCRs, while some public TCRs were found in many donors.

What was sequenced was PBMCs. The gene calls are TRBV5-1 and TRBJ2-1; the D gene is possibly TRBD1 (6 bases). The clonotype comes from a woman aged 60-70 years in good health and CMV-seropositive. CDR3 sequence reads: CASSLALAGTRADNEQFF. Written as DNA, the CDR3 is TGCGCCAGCAGCTTGGCGTTGGCAGGGACACGTGCAGACAATGAGCAGTTCTTC.